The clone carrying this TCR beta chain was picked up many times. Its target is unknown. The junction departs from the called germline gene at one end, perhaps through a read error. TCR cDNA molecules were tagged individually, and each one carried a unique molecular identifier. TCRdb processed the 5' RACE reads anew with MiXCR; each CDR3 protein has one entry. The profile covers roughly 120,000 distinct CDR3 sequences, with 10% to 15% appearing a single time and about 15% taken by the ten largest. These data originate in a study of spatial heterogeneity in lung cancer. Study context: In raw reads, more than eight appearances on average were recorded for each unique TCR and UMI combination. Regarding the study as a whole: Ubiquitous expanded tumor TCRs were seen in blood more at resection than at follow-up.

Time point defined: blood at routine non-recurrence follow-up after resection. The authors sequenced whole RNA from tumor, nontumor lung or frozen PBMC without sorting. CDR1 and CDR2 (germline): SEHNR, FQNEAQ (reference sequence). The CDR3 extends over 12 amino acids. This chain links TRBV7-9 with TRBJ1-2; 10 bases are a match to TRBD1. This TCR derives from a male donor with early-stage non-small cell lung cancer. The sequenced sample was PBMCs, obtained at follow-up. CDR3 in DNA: TGTGCCAGCAGCTTCGACAGGGGGCCCCATACGTTC. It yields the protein CASSFDRGPHTF.